The sequence of this TCR beta chain was determined in a study of cytomegalovirus exposure and HLA in healthy donors. Study observations and caveats: Several of the most significant clusters were apparently associated with common viral pathogens in a later analysis. Previously analyzed data showed that most TCR beta V segments were productive at a frequency of about 90% or about 30%. In a later analysis, at a false discovery rate of 0.05, over 15,000 TCR beta sequences matched HLA alleles. Associated with cytomegalovirus, according to the listing, were some 180 TCR beta chains.

A multiplex PCR was run with 60 Vbeta primers and 13 Jbeta primers. The protocol was immunoSEQ multiplex PCR, while the TCRdb copy is restricted to in-frame clones and leaves out a portion. Among around 60,000 clones, roughly 73% were seen once, and the ten largest hold around a quarter. Trimming cost V 0 bases and J 5 bases, with 16 bases left between them. From germline, CDR1 is SGHRS and CDR2 YFSETQ. This CDR3 comprises 16 residues. This clone was observed a few times. Its antigen is currently unknown. This rearrangement joins TRBV5-1 to TRBJ2-3; D possibly corresponds to TRBD2 (6 bases). Source material: PBMCs. The TCR was taken from a woman aged 40 to 49 in good health and CMV-seropositive. The CDR3 is CASSLGRGSPEDTQYF. The CDR3 bases are TGCGCCAGCAGCTTGGGGAGGGGATCCCCCGAAGATACGCAGTATTTT.